One and the same sample provided the 30 T cell receptor beta chains below, sequenced in a study of blood T cell repertoires in COVID-19. Sequencing used immunoSEQ multiplex PCR; TCRdb keeps in-frame clones, though not all of them. The repertoire has about 250,000 clones, around 84% of them found once; the top ten carry 1.5% to 2%. Sequencing input: PBMCs or T cells enriched from blood (not recorded which). The receptors derive from a man aged 35 to 55 who had recovered from COVID-19.

Of note for this clone: Other DNA sequences in the same sample also yield this CDR3. The chain is built from TRBV27 and TRBJ2-7, with TRBD1 identical over 9 bases. CDR3 length: 14 residues. Trimming cost V 5 bases and J 1 base; bases outside gene matches: 3. CDR1 MNHEY and CDR2 SMNVEV come from the germline V gene (reference sequence). The CDR3 sequence: CASSPDRGSYEQYF. In DNA form, the CDR3 reads TGTGCCAGCAGTCCGGACAGGGGTTCCTACGAGCAGTACTTC.

This chain links TRBV7-2 with TRBJ1-2, with unresolved D. Germline V gene lookup returns CDR1 SGHTA and CDR2 FQGNSA. The CDR3 is 14 amino acids. V gave up 1 base and J gave up 0 bases, with 6 bases separating them. CDR3 in DNA: TGTGCCAGCAGCTTAGTCGGAGCTAACTATGGCTACACCTTC. It encodes CASSLVGANYGYTF.

This clone has just one count. The chain recombines TRBV2 with TRBJ1-1; 8 nucleotides agree with TRBD1. Trimming cost V 6 bases and J 6 bases; bases outside gene matches: 9. Germline values: CDR1 SNHLY, CDR2 FYNNEI. This CDR3 comprises 14 residues. In DNA, the CDR3 is TGTGCCAGCAGCAGATTACAGGGGGTCCCTGAAGCTTTCTTT. Translated: CASSRLQGVPEAFF.

Note on this clone: Distinct nucleotide sequences in the sample also encode this CDR3. The chain recombines TRBV7-2 with TRBJ1-1, with D perhaps matching TRBD1 (5 bases). V shed 4 bases and J shed 3 bases, with 9 bases lying between them. The CDR3 loop spans 13 amino acids. Per germline, CDR1 SGHTA and CDR2 FQGNSA. CDR3 residues: CASSSQGDTEAFF. In nucleotides, the CDR3 is TGTGCCAGCAGCTCCCAGGGTGACACTGAAGCTTTCTTT. The variable domain in full, completed from reference TRBV7-2 and TRBJ1-1, reads GAGVSQSPSNKVTEKGKDVELRCDPISGHTALYWYRQSLGQGLEFLIYFQGNSAPDKSGLPSDRFSAERTGGSVSTLTIQRTQQEDSAVYLCASSSQGDTEAFFGQGTRLTVV.

J is TRBJ2-1 and V is TRBV29-1; D not certain. This CDR3 has 11 amino acids. Trimming cost V 7 bases and J 0 bases, with 4 bases left between them. CDR1 is SQVTM, CDR2 ANQGSEA, per germline. CDR3 in amino acids: CSGSSYNEQFF. The CDR3 bases are TGCAGCGGGAGCTCCTACAATGAGCAGTTCTTC.

V and J are TRBV6-5 and TRBJ1-5; 10 bases are shared with TRBD1. The CDR3 runs to 15 residues. Germline CDR1 MNHEY, CDR2 SVGAGI. Trimming at V came to 8 bases and at J to 6 bases, leaving 10 bases not matched to a gene. CDR3 sequence reads: CASWTSGQGTQPQHF. The CDR3 bases are TGTGCCAGCTGGACCTCGGGACAGGGGACTCAGCCCCAGCATTTT.

The rearrangement uses TRBV24-1 and TRBJ1-5; maybe TRBD1 (5 bases). The germline V gene has CDR1 KGHDR and CDR2 SFDVKD. The V end lost 4 bases, the J end lost 5 bases, and 11 bases lay between the germline ends. This CDR3 is 14 amino acids long. CDR3 sequence reads: CATSDPGKDQPQHF. For the CDR3, the DNA is TGTGCCACCAGTGACCCAGGGAAAGATCAGCCCCAGCATTTT.

This chain connects TRBV15 to TRBJ2-3; perhaps TRBD2 as D (6 bases). CDR1 LNHNV and CDR2 YYDKDF come from the germline V gene (reference sequence). The CDR3 has 14 amino acids. Trimming pared 2 bases from V and 3 bases from J, leaving 9 bases between. The CDR3 bases are TGTGCCACCAGCAGACCGGGGGTAACAGATACGCAGTATTTT. It specifies CATSRPGVTDTQYF.

The rearrangement uses TRBV28 and TRBJ2-7, with 8 bases identical to TRBD1. Trimming took 5 bases from V and 3 from J; bases not matched to a gene: 6. The CDR3 is made up of 14 amino acids. Germline V gene data show CDR1 as MDHEN and CDR2 as SYDVKM. The CDR3 here is CASSTGQGGYEQYF. The CDR3 DNA reads TGTGCCAGCAGTACCGGACAGGGCGGCTACGAGCAGTACTTC.

The chain uses TRBV6-2 or TRBV6-3 and TRBJ2-1, with 11 bases that match TRBD2. Germline lookup yields CDR1 MNHEY and CDR2 SVGEGT. The CDR3 has 17 amino acids. V was clipped by 2 bases and J by 7 bases; unmatched bases: 10. CDR3 in amino acids: CASSYPQLAGAANEQFF. The CDR3 DNA follows: TGTGCCAGCAGTTACCCCCAACTAGCGGGGGCCGCAAATGAGCAGTTCTTC.

The rearrangement links TRBV12-1 to TRBJ1-5; whether TRBD1, the table's D call, matches the DNA was not checked. TRBV12-1 is deemed a pseudogene. The CDR3 has 14 amino acids. This chain's CDR3 is CASSADRENQPQHF. CDR3 in DNA: TGTGCCAGCAGCGCGGACAGGGAGAATCAGCCCCAGCATTTT.

The V call is TRBV19, the J call TRBJ2-1, with 7 positions matching TRBD2. The V gene end was trimmed by 0 bases and the J gene end by 10 bases; junction bases not matched to a gene: 12. The CDR3 loop spans 16 amino acids. Germline values: CDR1 LNHDA, CDR2 SQIVND (reference sequence). CDR3 sequence (DNA): TGTGCCAGTAGTATAGACACCGGGGGGTCCCGGTTGGAGCAGTTCTTC. The encoded protein is CASSIDTGGSRLEQFF.

The chain has TRBV6-5 and TRBJ2-1, with D maybe TRBD2 (6 bases). From germline, CDR1 is MNHEY and CDR2 SVGAGI. V was cut by 2 bases and J by 2 bases, with 10 bases left in between. The length of the CDR3 is 15 residues. CDR3 nucleotide sequence: TGTGCCAGCAGTTACAACTGGGGGGCCTACAATGAGCAGTTCTTC. Amino acids: CASSYNWGAYNEQFF.

This chain uses TRBV5-1 with TRBJ2-1, with TRBD2 matching 9 bases. The length of the CDR3 is 18 residues. The J segment lost 3 bases and the V segment lost 0 bases, leaving 10 bases of the junction unmatched. Germline V gene lookup returns CDR1 SGHRS and CDR2 YFSETQ. CDR3: CASSLVLASGEDYNEQFF. The CDR3 nucleotides are TGCGCCAGCAGCTTGGTATTGGCTAGCGGGGAGGACTACAATGAGCAGTTCTTC.

The J gene is TRBJ1-4, the V gene TRBV3-1 (or the pseudogene TRBV3-2); weak D call: TRBD1 (5 bases). Trimming left V 0 bases short and J 0 bases short, with 14 bases between. The CDR3 spans 18 residues. Germline values: CDR1 LGHDT, CDR2 YNNKEL (reference sequence). The CDR3 protein is CASSQDRAGISTNEKLFF. The CDR3 nucleotides read TGTGCCAGCAGCCAAGATCGGGCAGGGATATCAACTAATGAAAAACTGTTTTTT.

This chain uses TRBV30 with TRBJ2-1, with D possibly TRBD2 on 6 matching bases. With 2 bases removed from V and 7 bases from J, the gap between germline ends came to 15 bases. The CDR3 spans 14 residues. Germline V gives CDR1 GTSNPN, CDR2 SVGIG (reference sequence). CDR3 in amino acids: CAWSLGVGRNEQFF. The CDR3 DNA follows: TGTGCCTGGAGTCTAGGGGTGGGGAGGAATGAGCAGTTCTTC.

This chain uses TRBV3-1 (or the pseudogene TRBV3-2) with TRBJ1-1; D is unresolved. This CDR3 has 14 amino acids. V shed 3 bases and J shed 8 bases, with 16 bases lying between them. Germline V gene lookup returns CDR1 LGHDT and CDR2 YNNKEL (reference sequence). CDR3 coding DNA: TGTGCCAGCAGCCACCGGGTTTCCTCGGGGGAAGCTTTCTTT. Translation gives CASSHRVSSGEAFF.

The chain recombines TRBV12-5 with TRBJ1-1; D may be TRBD1 (5 bases). The ends were cut back, 9 bases at V and 1 base at J, with 18 bases in the middle. Germline V CDR1 and CDR2: LGHNT, FRNRAP. The CDR3 is made up of 15 amino acids. The CDR3 DNA is TGTGCTAGCAACCCAGGGTTTTTAGGGAACACTGAAGCTTTCTTT. It yields the protein CASNPGFLGNTEAFF.

This clone was detected once. The chain combines TRBV4-2 with TRBJ2-1, with D unresolved. This CDR3 is built from 15 residues. Trimming shortened V by 4 bases and J by 3 bases, and 13 bases separated the two germline ends. Germline V gene lookup returns CDR1 LGHNA and CDR2 YNFKEQ. The CDR3 DNA follows: TGTGCCAGCAGCCTGGGCCACTCCAGCTACAATGAGCAGTTCTTC. Amino acid sequence: CASSLGHSSYNEQFF.

The V and J genes are TRBV5-6 and TRBJ2-5; the match to TRBD2 covers 14 bases. Trimming cost V 3 bases and J 5 bases; bases outside gene matches: 6. CDR3 size: 16 residues. Germline CDR1 SGHDT, CDR2 YYEEEE. For the CDR3, the DNA is TGTGCCAGCAGCTCAGGACTAGCGGGGGGCCTGGAGACCCAGTACTTC. Its protein is CASSSGLAGGLETQYF.

The rearrangement uses TRBV10-3 and TRBJ2-1; 15 nucleotides agree with TRBD2. V dropped 2 bases and J dropped 4; count of bases not matched to a gene: 6. Germline loops: CDR1 ENHRY, CDR2 SYGVKD. The CDR3 covers 18 residues. As DNA, the CDR3 is TGTGCCATCAGTGAGCCTTATGGACTAGCGGGGGGGTACAATGAGCAGTTCTTC. Protein product: CAISEPYGLAGGYNEQFF.

This chain connects TRBV30 to TRBJ2-5; TRBD2 might be the D (5 bases). Per germline, CDR1 GTSNPN and CDR2 SVGIG (reference sequence). There are 13 residues in the CDR3. The CDR3 DNA sequence: TGTGCACGACACGAGGGTGACGGGGAGACCCAGTACTTC. Protein product: CARHEGDGETQYF.

The J gene is TRBJ1-5, the V gene TRBV27; D call uncertain. Trimming removed 2 bases from V and 1 base from J, with 3 bases in between. The CDR3 is made up of 13 amino acids. Germline CDR1 MNHEY, CDR2 SMNVEV (reference sequence). CDR3 bases: TGTGCCAGCAGTTTAGTAAGCAATCAGCCCCAGCATTTT. It yields the protein CASSLVSNQPQHF.

The V and J genes are TRBV7-8 and TRBJ1-2, with 8 bases that match TRBD1. This CDR3 contains 14 residues. In germline, CDR1 is SGHVS, CDR2 FQNEAQ. J gave up 7 bases and V 5 bases, and 9 bases lay outside the gene matches. The CDR3, as DNA: TGTGCCAGCAGCACGCGACAGGGGCCGGGTGGCTACACCTTC. Translation: CASSTRQGPGGYTF.

Ten or more counts support this clone. The gene calls are TRBV5-4 and TRBJ2-7; no definite D call. This CDR3 comprises 15 residues. With 0 bases removed from V and 3 bases from J, the gap between germline ends came to 13 bases. Per germline, CDR1 SGHNT and CDR2 YYREEE (reference sequence). For the CDR3, the DNA is TGTGCCAGCAGCTTGGAACAAAGTTCCCGCTACGAGCAGTACTTC. Translating it yields CASSLEQSSRYEQYF. Variable domain in full (rest from reference TRBV5-4 and TRBJ2-7): ETGVTQSPTHLIKTRGQQVTLRCSSQSGHNTVSWYQQALGQGPQFIFQYYREEENGRGNFPPRFSGLQFPNYSSELNVNALELDDSALYLCASSLEQSSRYEQYFGPGTRLTVT.

The genes are TRBV19 and TRBJ1-1, with a possible D match to TRBD1 (5 bases). CDR1 is LNHDA, CDR2 SQIVND, per germline (reference sequence). Trimming removed 5 bases from V and 1 base from J, with 14 bases in between. The CDR3 has 15 amino acids. In DNA form, the CDR3 reads TGTGCCAGTAGTCTAGGGGCAGTCCGGAACACTGAAGCTTTCTTT. Its translation is CASSLGAVRNTEAFF.

The chain links TRBV4-3 to TRBJ2-7; 10 nucleotides align to TRBD2. This CDR3 has 14 residues. The J segment lost 4 bases and the V segment lost 4 bases, leaving 4 bases of the junction unmatched. The germline V gene has CDR1 LGHNA and CDR2 YSLEER. The CDR3, as DNA: TGCGCCAGCAGCCTCTTACTAGCGGGGTACGAGCAGTACTTC. Protein product: CASSLLLAGYEQYF.

In its sample, this clone was seen once. The chain links TRBV7-9 to TRBJ1-1; D not resolved. Per germline, CDR1 SEHNR and CDR2 FQNEAQ (reference sequence). The length of the CDR3 is 11 residues. Trimming took 4 bases from V and 4 from J, leaving 4 bases between them. CDR3 DNA: TGTGCCAGCAGCTCGTTCACTGAAGCTTTCTTT. Its protein product is CASSSFTEAFF.

The rearrangement joins TRBV6-2 or TRBV6-3 to TRBJ2-5, with D possibly TRBD2 on 5 matching bases. CDR1 MNHEY and CDR2 SVGEGT come from the germline V gene. Trimming left V 7 bases short and J 7 bases short, with 13 bases between. There are 12 residues in the CDR3. This CDR3 reads CASTPNRGTQYF. CDR3 DNA sequence: TGTGCCAGCACCCCTAACCGGGGGACCCAGTACTTC.

The chain recombines TRBV4-2 with TRBJ2-7; 8 positions agree with TRBD2. CDR1 and CDR2 (germline): LGHNA, YNFKEQ. CDR3 length: 14 amino acids. With V trimmed by 7 bases and J by 2 bases, 7 bases remained unmatched. The CDR3 is CASTLRGGAYEQYF. DNA for the CDR3: TGTGCCAGCACCCTCCGGGGGGGCGCCTACGAGCAGTACTTC.